Below, 17 T cell receptor beta chains from the same sample are listed, as sequenced in a study of blood T cell repertoires in COVID-19. TCRdb's table, derived via immunoSEQ multiplex PCR, lists solely in-frame clones and lacks some. The sample has about 330,000 clones, approximately 87% seen once. What was sequenced was peripheral blood. The source is a woman aged 50 to 60 with active or convalescent COVID-19.

The chain carries TRBV6-6 and TRBJ2-5; 10 positions match TRBD2. Unmatched junction bases numbered 13, after V lost 5 bases and J lost 4 bases. Germline V gives CDR1 MNHNY, CDR2 SVGAGI (reference sequence). This CDR3 is 17 amino acids long. The chain's CDR3 is CASSHKGALAGRETQYF. The CDR3 DNA reads TGTGCCAGCAGTCACAAGGGGGCACTAGCGGGGAGAGAGACCCAGTACTTC.

The rearrangement links TRBV7-9 to TRBJ2-3; D gene unclear. The germline V gene encodes CDR1 SEHNR and CDR2 FQNEAQ (reference sequence). The V end was cut by 1 base, the J end by 13 bases, with 12 bases between. The CDR3 has 12 residues. The CDR3 region is CASSLDGLSEYF. The CDR3 DNA reads as TGTGCCAGCAGCTTAGATGGGCTTAGTGAGTATTTT.

The chain couples TRBV11-2 to TRBJ1-2; maybe TRBD1 (6 bases). This CDR3 is built from 13 residues. Germline-derived CDR1 and CDR2 are SGHAT and FQNNGV. Trimming pared 3 bases from V and 5 bases from J, leaving 10 bases between. CDR3 coding DNA: TGTGCCAGCAGCTTCAGGGACAATTATGGCTACACCTTC. It codes for CASSFRDNYGYTF.

In this sample, this clone turned up a few times. The genes are TRBV3-1 (or the pseudogene TRBV3-2) and TRBJ2-3; D not certain. Germline V CDR1 and CDR2: LGHDT, YNNKEL (reference sequence). V gave up 4 bases and J gave up 5 bases, with 13 bases separating them. The CDR3 sequence is 14 residues long. This CDR3 reads CASSLPGPGDTQYF. The CDR3 coding sequence is TGTGCCAGCAGCCTCCCTGGTCCCGGAGATACGCAGTATTTT.

The chain has TRBV10-3 and TRBJ1-4; possibly TRBD1 for D (5 bases). Germline loops: CDR1 ENHRY, CDR2 SYGVKD. The CDR3 runs to 15 residues. V lost 6 bases and J 6 bases, leaving 17 bases between the germline ends. The CDR3 sequence: CAIRGTLLRDEKLFF. Here the CDR3 DNA reads TGTGCCATCAGAGGGACTCTACTCAGGGATGAAAAACTGTTTTTT.

This clone was recorded once. The chain uses TRBV7-8 and TRBJ1-6; 11 bases are shared with TRBD1. The CDR3 sequence is 19 residues long. The V gene end was trimmed by 1 base and the J gene end by 9 bases; junction bases not matched to a gene: 14. Germline CDR1 SGHVS, CDR2 FQNEAQ. CDR3 in amino acids: CASSLVRTGGAGLSSPLHF. In DNA form, the CDR3 reads TGTGCCAGCAGCTTAGTTCGGACAGGGGGCGCGGGGTTGAGTTCACCCCTCCACTTT.

The rearrangement joins TRBV9 to TRBJ2-1, with D possibly matching TRBD1 (6 bases). The length of the CDR3 is 16 residues. CDR1 is SGDLS and CDR2 is YYNGEE in the germline V gene. V lost 4 bases to trimming and J lost 2 bases, with 16 bases between them. CDR3 DNA: TGTGCCAGCAGCTCCTCCGACAGGCTTCCCTACAATGAGCAGTTCTTC. Protein sequence: CASSSSDRLPYNEQFF.

This sequence joins TRBV19 and TRBJ1-4; TRBD1 agrees at 8 bases. CDR3 length: 15 amino acids. In germline, CDR1 is LNHDA, CDR2 SQIVND (reference sequence). V dropped 3 bases and J dropped 12; count of bases not matched to a gene: 12. CDR3 amino acids: CASSIDQGAYNELFF. The CDR3 DNA reads TGTGCCAGTAGTATCGATCAGGGGGCGTATAACGAACTGTTTTTT.

This clone has only a few counts. The V and J genes are TRBV12-3 or TRBV12-4 and TRBJ2-7, with D possibly matching TRBD2 (6 bases). V lost 3 bases and J lost 12, with 15 bases in between. The CDR3 totals 12 residues. In DNA form, the CDR3 reads TGTGCCAGCAGTTTGTTGCGCGGGATTTCGTACTTC. It yields the protein CASSLLRGISYF.

The gene calls are TRBV7-9 and TRBJ1-6; 7 bases are shared with TRBD1. The CDR3 runs to 17 residues. The V gene's germline CDR1 is SEHNR and CDR2 FQNEAQ (reference sequence). Germline trimming cut 5 bases from V and 4 bases from J; bases unmatched to any gene: 11. The CDR3 here is CASSKVTGSGYNSPLHF. The CDR3 coding sequence is TGTGCCAGCAGCAAAGTGACAGGGTCGGGTTATAATTCACCCCTCCACTTT.

The chain is built from TRBV6-5 and TRBJ1-1, with D perhaps TRBD1 (6 bases). The germline V and J ends were trimmed by 5 bases and 5 bases, with 15 bases remaining between them. The CDR3 is made up of 14 amino acids. CDR1 and CDR2 (germline): MNHEY, SVGAGI. CDR3 sequence: CASSPQGGGTEAFF. In DNA, the CDR3 is TGTGCCAGCAGTCCTCAGGGAGGGGGGACTGAAGCTTTCTTT.

This chain links TRBV28 with TRBJ1-6, with D maybe TRBD1 (5 bases). CDR3 length: 12 residues. The ends were cut back, 3 bases at V and 10 bases at J, with 7 bases in the middle. CDR1 and CDR2 from the germline V gene are MDHEN and SYDVKM. The CDR3: CASSFKGSPLHF. The DNA for the CDR3 is TGTGCCAGCAGTTTTAAGGGGTCACCCCTCCACTTT.

The V call is TRBV5-1, the J call TRBJ1-1; TRBD1 might be the D (5 bases). The V end lost 1 base, the J end lost 2 bases, and 9 bases lay between the germline ends. This CDR3 is built from 14 residues. CDR1 and CDR2 from the germline V gene are SGHRS and YFSETQ. CDR3: CASSLRTPNTEAFF. The CDR3 nucleotides are TGCGCCAGCAGCTTGAGGACACCCAACACTGAAGCTTTCTTT. Drawing the rest from reference TRBV5-1 and TRBJ1-1, the complete variable domain is KAGVTQTPRYLIKTRGQQVTLSCSPISGHRSVSWYQQTPGQGLQFLFEYFSETQRNKGNFPGRFSGRQFSNSRSEMNVSTLELGDSALYLCASSLRTPNTEAFFGQGTRLTVV.

This clone showed up just once. The chain has TRBV13 and TRBJ2-3; D uncertain. Germline V lookup: CDR1 PRHDT, CDR2 FYEKMQ (reference sequence). V lost 5 bases, J lost 2 bases, and 5 bases lay in between. The CDR3 consists of 12 residues. CDR3 sequence reads: CASSLLTDTQYF. The CDR3 DNA is TGTGCCAGCAGCCTCCTCACAGATACGCAGTATTTT.

The chain couples TRBV5-4 to TRBJ1-1; 7 nucleotides line up with TRBD1. The germline gives CDR1 SGHNT, CDR2 YYREEE (reference sequence). Trimming removed 3 bases from V and 3 bases from J; junction bases left unmatched: 5. The CDR3 loop spans 14 amino acids. In DNA form, the CDR3 reads TGTGCCAGCAGCTCGTTCACAGGGGACACTGAAGCTTTCTTT. This gives the protein CASSSFTGDTEAFF.

The chain recombines TRBV4-1 with TRBJ2-5; a weak D match, TRBD2 (6 bases). This CDR3 spans 14 amino acids. Germline CDR1 MGHRA, CDR2 YSYEKL. The V and J ends lost 1 base and 1 base respectively, with 7 bases between them. The CDR3 sequence is CASSQGDFQETQYF. The DNA of the CDR3 is TGCGCCAGCAGCCAAGGGGACTTCCAAGAGACCCAGTACTTC.

CDR3 amino acids: CASSLLTGRAKNIQYF. CDR3 sequence (DNA): TGTGCCAGCAGCTTACTCACAGGGCGGGCCAAAAACATTCAGTACTTC. The rearrangement uses TRBV13 and TRBJ2-4; weak D call: TRBD1 (6 bases). The V and J ends lost 2 bases and 1 base respectively, with 12 bases between them. Looked up from germline, CDR1 is PRHDT and CDR2 is FYEKMQ (reference sequence). The CDR3 is 16 amino acids.